This T cell receptor beta chain derives from a study of cytotoxic CD8 clonotypes in ibrutinib-treated CLL. Germline V gene sequence: CDR1 SNHLY, CDR2 FYNNEI. This CDR3 contains 14 residues. Trimming took 7 bases from V and 2 from J, leaving 12 bases between them. This clone was picked up many times. Clones were sequenced by immunoSEQ multiplex PCR, and TCRdb holds only the in-frame ones, with some missing. The profile covers around 60,000 clones, with 57% appearing a single time and 14% to 15% taken by the ten largest. The starting material was PBMCs, obtained after 12 months of ibrutinib treatment. This TCR came from a human donor with chronic lymphocytic leukemia. This rearrangement joins TRBV2 to TRBJ1-5, with a possible D match to TRBD1 (6 bases). DNA for the CDR3: TGTGCCAGCACGGACAACAGGGGCAATCAGCCCCAGCATTTT. It specifies CASTDNRGNQPQHF. The full variable domain, with the rest looked up from reference TRBV2 and TRBJ1-5, is EPEVTQTPSHQVTQMGQEVILRCVPISNHLYFYWYRQILGQKVEFLVSFYNNEISEKSEIFDDQFSVERPDGSNFTLKIRSTKLEDSAMYFCASTDNRGNQPQHFGDGTRLSIL.